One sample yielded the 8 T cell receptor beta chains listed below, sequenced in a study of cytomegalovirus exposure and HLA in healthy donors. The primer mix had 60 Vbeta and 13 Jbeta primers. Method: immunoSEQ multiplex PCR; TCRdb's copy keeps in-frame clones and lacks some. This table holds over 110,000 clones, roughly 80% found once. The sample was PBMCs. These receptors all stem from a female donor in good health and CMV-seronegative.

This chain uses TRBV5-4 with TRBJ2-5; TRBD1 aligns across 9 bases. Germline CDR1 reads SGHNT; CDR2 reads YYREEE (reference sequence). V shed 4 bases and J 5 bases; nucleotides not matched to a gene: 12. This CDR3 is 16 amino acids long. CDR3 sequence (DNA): TGTGCCAGCAGCCAGCAGGGGACAGGGAGGGGGGAGACCCAGTACTTC. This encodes CASSQQGTGRGETQYF.

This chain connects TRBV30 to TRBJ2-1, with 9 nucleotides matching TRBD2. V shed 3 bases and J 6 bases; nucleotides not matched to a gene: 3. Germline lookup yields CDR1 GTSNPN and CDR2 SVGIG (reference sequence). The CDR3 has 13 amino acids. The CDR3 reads CAWRERGANEQFF. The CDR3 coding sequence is TGTGCCTGGAGGGAGCGGGGGGCCAATGAGCAGTTCTTC.

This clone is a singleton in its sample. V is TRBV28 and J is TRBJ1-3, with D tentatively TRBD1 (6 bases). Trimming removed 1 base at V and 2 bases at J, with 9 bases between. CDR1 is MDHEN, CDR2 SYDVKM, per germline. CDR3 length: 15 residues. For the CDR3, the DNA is TGTGCCAGCAGTTTATCAGGGGAGCCTGGAAACACCATATATTTT. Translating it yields CASSLSGEPGNTIYF. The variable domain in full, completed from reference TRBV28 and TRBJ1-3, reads DVKVTQSSRYLVKRTGEKVFLECVQDMDHENMFWYRQDPGLGLRLIYFSYDVKMKEKGDIPEGYSVSREKKERFSLILESASTNQTSMYLCASSLSGEPGNTIYFGEGSWLTVV.

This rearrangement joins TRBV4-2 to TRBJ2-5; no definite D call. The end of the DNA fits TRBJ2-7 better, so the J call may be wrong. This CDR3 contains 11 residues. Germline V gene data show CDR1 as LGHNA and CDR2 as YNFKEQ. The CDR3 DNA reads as TGTGCCAGCAGCCAAGGAAACGAGCAGTACTTC. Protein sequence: CASSQGNEQYF.

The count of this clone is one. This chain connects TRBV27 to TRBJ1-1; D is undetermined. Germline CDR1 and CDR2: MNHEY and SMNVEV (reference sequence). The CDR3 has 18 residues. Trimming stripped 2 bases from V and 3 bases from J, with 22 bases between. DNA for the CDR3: TGTGCCAGCAGTTTAAGGGTCGGGAGACGGCGTTCGTACACTGAAGCTTTCTTT. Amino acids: CASSLRVGRRRSYTEAFF.

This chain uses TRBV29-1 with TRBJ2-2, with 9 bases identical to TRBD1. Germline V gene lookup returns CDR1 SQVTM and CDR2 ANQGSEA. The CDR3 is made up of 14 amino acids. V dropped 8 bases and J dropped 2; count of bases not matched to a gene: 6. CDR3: CSSSGQGNTGELFF. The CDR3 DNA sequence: TGCAGCTCCTCGGGACAGGGTAACACCGGGGAGCTGTTTTTT.

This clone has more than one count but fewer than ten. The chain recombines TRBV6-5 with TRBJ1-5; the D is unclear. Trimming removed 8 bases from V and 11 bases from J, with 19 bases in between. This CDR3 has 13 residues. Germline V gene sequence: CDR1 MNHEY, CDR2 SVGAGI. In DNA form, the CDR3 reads TGTGCCAGCGCCGCACTGGGAGGTGGGTCCCAGCATTTT. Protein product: CASAALGGGSQHF.

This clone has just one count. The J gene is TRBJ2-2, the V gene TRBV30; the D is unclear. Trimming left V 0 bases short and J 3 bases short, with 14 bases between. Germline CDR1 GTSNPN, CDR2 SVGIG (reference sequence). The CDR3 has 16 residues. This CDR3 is CAWSVFGQVYTGELFF. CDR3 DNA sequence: TGTGCCTGGAGTGTATTTGGCCAGGTCTACACCGGGGAGCTGTTTTTT.